This TCR beta chain was identified during a study of CD8+ T cells in alopecia areata. Study context: Treated patients were scored for severity by percent of scalp affected.

This clone was picked up a small number of times. Germline assignment: CDR1 SGHAT and CDR2 FQNNGV. The CDR3 contains 17 residues. V was pared by 5 bases and J by 2 bases, with 7 bases of the junction left unmatched. Extracted RNA was reverse transcribed into cDNA, the sequencing template. TCRdb's copy holds only in-frame clones and misses some; the assay was immunoSEQ multiplex PCR. The sample has about 200,000 clones, roughly two fifths seen once. Treatment specified: oral pan-JAK inhibitor, 5-10 mg twice daily. The sample here was CD4+ T cells sorted from blood, taken at approximately week 30, from a patient treated with tofacitinib. This TCR was recovered from a human donor with alopecia areata. The chain carries TRBV11-2 and TRBJ2-7; 15 bases map to TRBD2. The CDR3, as DNA: TGTGCCAGCAGCCCCTCCGGGACTAGCGGGAGGACCTACGAGCAGTACTTC. It is translated as CASSPSGTSGRTYEQYF.